The clone carrying this T cell receptor beta chain has just a few counts. Its antigen is not identified. The germline gives CDR1 ENHRY, CDR2 SYGVKD. V dropped 3 bases and J dropped 12; count of bases not matched to a gene: 10. The CDR3 runs 13 residues. Incorporated into the TCR beta cDNA libraries were unique molecular identifiers, which served to reduce PCR and sequencing biases. Out of roughly 1 to 10 million T cells, 450,000 to 600,000 cDNA molecules were generated. TCRdb re-called the PCR reads with MiXCR, one entry per CDR3 protein. The sample contains 740,000 or so distinct CDR3 sequences, 53% of which appear only once. These data originate in a study of post-analysis software for immune sequencing data. Study overall: The cohort encompassed relapsing-remitting, secondary progressive and progressive-relapsing multiple sclerosis disease courses.

Study-level points and caveats: When patients were compared with controls, five TRBV segments were more frequent, TRBV5-6, TRBV5-1 and TRBV20-1 among them. Controls' normalized Chao1 diversity significantly exceeded that of multiple sclerosis patients.

The sequenced sample was blood. The TCR originated in a girl between 10 and 17 years old with multiple sclerosis. The chain joins TRBV10-3 to TRBJ1-2; 7 bases are shared with TRBD1. The CDR3 loop is CAISETDRIFNTF. The CDR3 DNA sequence: TGTGCCATCAGTGAAACGGACAGGATATTTAACACCTTC.